These 8 T cell receptor beta chains originate from one sample sequenced in a study of technical replicates of blood from a handful of donors. Assay used: immunoSEQ multiplex PCR; TCRdb lists only in-frame clones, some missing. This table has about 17,000 clones, approximately 80% appearing once. Sequenced material: PBMCs. These receptors came from a human donor in good health. Some clones in this sample may be carry-over from other donors' samples.

This clone appeared a few times. V is TRBV6-1 and J is TRBJ1-1, with D perhaps matching TRBD1 (6 bases). The CDR3 is 13 residues long. Deletions cut 8 bases from V and 4 bases from J, with 14 bases between. Germline CDR1 reads MNHNS; CDR2 reads SASEGT. The CDR3 loop is CASPDRWGTEAFF. The CDR3 DNA reads as TGTGCCAGCCCGGACAGATGGGGCACTGAAGCTTTCTTT.

The genes are TRBV7-6 and TRBJ2-2; TRBD2 matches 8 bases. The CDR3 runs 16 residues. Germline assignment: CDR1 SGHVS and CDR2 FNYEAQ. The J segment lost 3 bases and the V segment lost 7 bases, leaving 10 bases of the junction unmatched. CDR3 in amino acids: CASTKGLAGDTGELFF. The CDR3, as DNA: TGTGCCAGCACCAAGGGGCTAGCGGGTGACACCGGGGAGCTGTTTTTT.

The V and J genes are TRBV30 and TRBJ2-3, with TRBD1 as a possible D gene (5 bases). The CDR3 runs to 12 residues. Per the germline V gene, CDR1 is GTSNPN and CDR2 is SVGIG (reference sequence). The ends were cut back, 2 bases at V and 3 bases at J, with 6 bases in the middle. The CDR3 DNA reads TGTGCCTGGAGTAAGGGGACAGATACGCAGTATTTT. The encoded protein is CAWSKGTDTQYF.

The chain combines TRBV30 with TRBJ1-6; D not certain. The CDR3 runs 17 residues. Germline-derived CDR1 and CDR2 are GTSNPN and SVGIG (reference sequence). The V and J ends lost 2 bases and 0 bases respectively, with 14 bases between them. The CDR3 region has the DNA TGTGCCTGGAGTTCCGGACTGGTGAGCTCCTATAATTCACCCCTCCACTTT. This translates into CAWSSGLVSSYNSPLHF.

This clone came up once. The chain carries TRBV2 and TRBJ1-1; D is undetermined. Germline V CDR1 and CDR2: SNHLY, FYNNEI. This CDR3 comprises 12 residues. Trimming removed 3 bases from V and 3 bases from J, with 5 bases in between. The CDR3 sequence: CASSEGDTEAFF. The CDR3 DNA is TGTGCCAGCAGTGAGGGCGACACTGAAGCTTTCTTT.

The genes are TRBV10-1 and TRBJ2-3; 8 bases agree with TRBD2. Germline CDR1 WNHNN, CDR2 SYGVQD (reference sequence). The CDR3 is 14 residues long. J gave up 3 bases and V 3 bases, and 2 bases lay outside the gene matches. This CDR3 is CASSDAGGTDTQYF. The CDR3 DNA follows: TGCGCCAGCAGTGATGCGGGAGGTACAGATACGCAGTATTTT.

This clone has a handful of counts. The chain combines TRBV28 with TRBJ1-2; D is undetermined. Germline V gene sequence: CDR1 MDHEN, CDR2 SYDVKM. This CDR3 region has 13 residues. The V end was cut by 5 bases, the J end by 4 bases, with 11 bases between. In nucleotides, the CDR3 is TGTGCCAGCAGTCGACAAATGAGCTATGGCTACACCTTC. It yields the protein CASSRQMSYGYTF.

J is TRBJ2-5 and V is TRBV19; the D is unclear. This CDR3 comprises 16 residues. Germline V gene sequence: CDR1 LNHDA, CDR2 SQIVND (reference sequence). V was shortened by 8 bases and J by 5 bases, with 24 bases between the two germline ends. The CDR3 is CASAPLGRRNGETQYF. The CDR3 DNA reads TGTGCCAGTGCCCCCCTCGGCCGGCGTAACGGGGAGACCCAGTACTTC. The full variable domain, in which reference TRBV19 and TRBJ2-5 provide the parts outside the CDR3, is DGGITQSPKYLFRKEGQNVTLSCEQNLNHDAMYWYRQDPGQGLRLIYYSQIVNDFQKGDIAEGYSVSREKKESFPLTVTSAQKNPTAFYLCASAPLGRRNGETQYFGPGTRLLVL.